The rows below give T cell receptor beta chains drawn from one sample of a study of T cell repertoires in ileal Crohn's disease. Assay used: immunoSEQ multiplex PCR; TCRdb lists only in-frame clones, some missing. The table lists about 4,000 clones, 85% of them singletons. The sequencing sample was made of ileal tissue. Receptor source: an adult with Crohn's disease. The CDR3 runs from the conserved cysteine through the conserved F or W. D genes are given only for firm matches. Rows give clone size only sometimes, using once, few, many, or a class for an expanded clone.

d_gene | j_gene | abundance | v_gene | CDR3aa | CDR3nt
NA | TRBJ1-3 | NA | TRBV7-3 | CASQPTGGDGNTIYF | TGTGCCAGCCAACCTACGGGGGGCGACGGAAACACCATATATTTT
NA | TRBJ2-3 | NA | TRBV5-6 | CASSPAGSGDTQYF | TGTGCCAGCAGCCCAGCAGGGTCCGGAGATACGCAGTATTTT
NA | TRBJ2-7 | NA | TRBV9 | CASSVVPSSYEQYF | TGTGCCAGCAGCGTAGTTCCTAGCTCCTACGAGCAGTACTTC
TRBD2 | TRBJ2-7 | once | TRBV2 | CASNGGGAGEQYF | TGTGCCAGCAACGGCGGGGGGGCTGGCGAGCAGTACTTC
NA | TRBJ1-6 | NA | TRBV5-4 | CASSLSNSPLHF | TGTGCCAGCAGCTTGAGCAATTCACCCCTCCACTTT
NA | TRBJ2-3 | NA | TRBV30 | CAHPASSPGTDTQYF | TGTGCACACCCAGCCTCTAGCCCCGGCACAGATACGCAGTATTTT
NA | TRBJ1-1 | NA | TRBV10-3 | CAIRNIQGLTEAFF | TGTGCCATCAGGAACATACAGGGTCTTACTGAAGCTTTCTTT
NA | TRBJ2-3 | NA | TRBV6-5 | CASQTGGWGTQYF | TGTGCCAGCCAAACTGGCGGGTGGGGAACGCAGTATTTT
NA | TRBJ2-7 | NA | TRBV29-1 | CSVEEEQGGSYEQYF | TGCAGCGTTGAAGAGGAACAGGGCGGTAGCTACGAGCAGTACTTC
NA | TRBJ2-7 | NA | TRBV2 | CAGGGYSGPRDEQYF | TGTGCCGGAGGCGGTTATAGCGGCCCCAGGGACGAGCAGTACTTC
TRBD2 | TRBJ2-5 | NA | TRBV2 | CASSRLAGLQETQYF | TGTGCCAGCAGTCGACTAGCGGGGCTTCAAGAGACCCAGTACTTC
NA | TRBJ1-3 | NA | TRBV2 | CASSGTLDSSGNTIYF | TGTGCCAGCAGCGGGACATTGGACAGCTCTGGAAACACCATATATTTT
TRBD2 | TRBJ2-3 | NA | TRBV28 | CASSTPGSGGGTQYF | TGTGCCAGCAGCACCCCCGGCAGCGGGGGGGGCACGCAGTATTTT
NA | TRBJ1-6 | NA | TRBV5-1 | CASSVGRATYSPLHF | TGCGCCAGCAGCGTGGGACGCGCGACTTATTCACCCCTCCACTTT
TRBD1 | TRBJ1-2 | NA | TRBV30 | CAWRRGQGLSYGYTF | TGTGCCTGGAGGAGGGGACAGGGGCTAAGCTATGGCTACACCTTC
NA | TRBJ2-1 | NA | TRBV2 | CASTENNEQFF | TGTGCCAGCACCGAGAACAATGAGCAGTTCTTC
NA | TRBJ2-7 | NA | TRBV19 | CASSISGGQPEQYF | TGTGCCAGTAGTATCTCTGGTGGACAGCCAGAGCAGTACTTC
TRBD2 | TRBJ2-7 | NA | TRBV4-1 | CASSLNYASGVEQYF | TGCGCCAGCAGCCTAAACTACGCTAGCGGGGTCGAGCAGTACTTC
TRBD2 | TRBJ2-7 | NA | TRBV5-1 | CASSLGLAGGQSYEQYF | TGCGCCAGCAGCTTGGGGCTAGCGGGGGGCCAGTCCTACGAGCAGTACTTC
NA | TRBJ2-5 | NA | TRBV19 | CASSQGGGARETQYF | TGTGCCAGTAGCCAGGGAGGGGGGGCCCGAGAGACCCAGTACTTC
TRBD1 | TRBJ2-7 | NA | TRBV7-8 | CASSGSAGGNKQYF | TGTGCCAGCAGCGGATCGGCAGGGGGCAATAAGCAGTACTTC
NA | TRBJ1-3 | NA | TRBV30 | CAWSVLTVGLLPDSGNTIYF | TGTGCCTGGAGTGTTCTAACCGTCGGACTTCTACCGGACTCTGGAAACACCATATATTTT
NA | TRBJ1-1 | NA | TRBV27 | CASSSGDTTTEAFF | TGTGCCAGCAGTTCAGGGGACACTACCACTGAAGCTTTCTTT
NA | TRBJ2-3 | NA | TRBV4-3 | CASSQMTEDTQYF | TGCGCCAGCAGCCAAATGACAGAAGATACGCAGTATTTT
NA | TRBJ1-2 | NA | TRBV6-5 | CASSTSLRVRDGYTF | NA
NA | TRBJ2-5 | NA | TRBV20-1 | CSGLVQETQYF | TGCAGTGGACTGGTTCAAGAGACCCAGTACTTC
NA | TRBJ2-1 | NA | TRBV11-3 | CASSLSATDNEQFF | TGTGCCAGCAGCTTATCAGCGACAGACAATGAGCAGTTCTTC
NA | TRBJ2-7 | NA | TRBV7-2 | CASSPDRNYEQYF | TGTGCCAGCAGTCCGGACAGAAACTACGAGCAGTACTTC
NA | TRBJ2-7 | NA | TRBV7-8 | CASRKREGEQYF | TGTGCCAGCAGAAAACGTGAGGGCGAGCAGTACTTC
NA | TRBJ1-3 | NA | TRBV4-2 | CASSQDTQGLGNTIYF | TGTGCCAGCAGCCAAGATACCCAGGGACTCGGAAACACCATATATTTT
TRBD1 | TRBJ1-2 | NA | TRBV7-9 | CASSLGQGSYGYTF | TGTGCCAGCAGCTTAGGACAGGGGTCCTATGGCTACACCTTC
NA | TRBJ1-5 | NA | TRBV19 | CASSTRSGGPQHF | TGTGCCAGTAGTACCCGGAGCGGGGGGCCCCAGCATTTT